These 29 T cell receptor beta chains were sequenced from one sample in a study of T cells after yellow fever vaccination. In TCRdb, the 5' RACE reads were re-called with MiXCR into one record per CDR3 protein. This repertoire shows about 220,000 distinct CDR3 sequences, over 6.5% found once; its top ten account for approximately 1%. This sample comprised CD4+ T cells sorted from PBMCs, obtained on the day of the yellow fever booster vaccination. Receptor source: a man aged 25-45 years who received the YFV17D yellow fever vaccine.

This clonotype was seen a handful of times. V usage is TRBV12-3 or TRBV12-4 and J usage is TRBJ1-4; TRBD1 matches at 9 bases. The CDR3 extends over 14 amino acids. The J segment lost 4 bases and the V segment lost 4 bases, leaving 1 base of the junction unmatched. DNA for the CDR3: TGTGCCAGCAGTTGGACAGGGGATAATGAAAAACTGTTTTTT. It encodes CASSWTGDNEKLFF.

The rearrangement links TRBV9 to TRBJ1-2; 11 bases align to TRBD1. This CDR3 spans 15 amino acids. CDR1 and CDR2 (germline): SGDLS, YYNGEE. Trimming at V came to 3 bases and at J to 4 bases, leaving 5 bases not matched to a gene. CDR3 coding DNA: TGTGCCAGCAGCGCCCAGGACAGGGGGCTCTATGGCTACACCTTC. As protein: CASSAQDRGLYGYTF.

V is TRBV20-1 and J is TRBJ2-7; perhaps D is TRBD1 or TRBD2 (6 bases each). The V gene's germline CDR1 is DFQATT and CDR2 SNEGSKA (reference sequence). This CDR3 has 14 amino acids. V lost 6 bases and J 0 bases, leaving 15 bases between the germline ends. The CDR3 protein is CSARKGGSSYEQYF. CDR3 DNA: TGCAGTGCCAGGAAAGGGGGGAGCTCCTACGAGCAGTACTTC.

This clonotype was detected only a few times. The chain recombines TRBV29-1 with TRBJ2-2; 12 bases map to TRBD2. Germline CDR1 reads SQVTM; CDR2 reads ANQGSEA. The CDR3 covers 14 residues. J was trimmed by 9 bases and V by 6 bases; bases with no gene match: 8. CDR3 in DNA: TGCAGCGTAGCGACTAGCGGGAGCTACCGGGAGCTGTTTTTT. Translation gives CSVATSGSYRELFF.

Of note for this clonotype: A much more abundant neighbour one base away suggests this may be a read error. DNA of the CDR3: TGTGCCATCAGTAGCCGTTTAGGGCAGCTAGCCCCAGATACGCAGTATTTT. The encoded protein is CAISSRLGQLAPDTQYF. V and J are TRBV28 and TRBJ2-3, with D tentatively TRBD2 (5 bases). CDR1 and CDR2 from the germline V gene are MDHEN and SYDVKM. The CDR3 runs to 17 residues.

Only a few counts were recorded for this clonotype. The V call is TRBV28, the J call TRBJ2-3; TRBD2 is a possible D gene (5 bases). The CDR3 sequence is 14 residues long. Per germline, CDR1 MDHEN and CDR2 SYDVKM. The V gene lost 5 bases and the J gene lost 1 base, with 10 bases spanning the gap. CDR3: CASSPLVRTDTQYF. CDR3 coding DNA: TGTGCCAGCAGTCCACTAGTGCGCACAGATACGCAGTATTTT.

Concerning this clonotype itself: Possible read error: a much larger clone is one base away. The chain joins TRBV27 to TRBJ2-7; either TRBD1 or TRBD2 may supply D (6 bases each). Germline V lookup: CDR1 MNHEY, CDR2 SMNVEV (reference sequence). The CDR3 contains 14 residues. Between the trimmed V and J ends, which lost 8 bases and 9 bases, there was a span of 23 bases. CDR3 sequence reads: CASRISGGLGVQYF. In DNA form, the CDR3 reads TGTGCCAGCCGGATTTCCGGGGGCTTGGGGGTGCAGTACTTC.

The V and J genes are TRBV30 and TRBJ2-3, with a weak D call TRBD2 (6 bases). CDR3 length: 13 residues. The V end was cut by 5 bases, the J end by 1 base, with 10 bases between. Germline V gives CDR1 GTSNPN, CDR2 SVGIG (reference sequence). The CDR3 sequence: CAWSGGGTDTQYF. The CDR3 DNA reads as TGTGCCTGGTCCGGGGGTGGCACAGATACGCAGTATTTT.

V usage is TRBV5-6 and J usage is TRBJ2-7, with 8 bases aligning to TRBD1. The CDR3 spans 13 residues. V lost 6 bases, J lost 3 bases, and 5 bases stayed unmatched. The V gene's germline CDR1 is SGHDT and CDR2 YYEEEE. The CDR3 protein is CASTKDRGYEQYF. The CDR3 DNA is TGTGCCAGCACCAAAGACAGGGGCTACGAGCAGTACTTC.

This clonotype came up a few times. This chain connects TRBV7-8 to TRBJ2-7; 7 positions match TRBD2. The junction had 11 bases not matched to a gene; V was cut back by 5 bases and J by 4 bases. This CDR3 has 15 residues. Per the germline V gene, CDR1 is SGHVS and CDR2 is FQNEAQ. This chain's CDR3 is CASSPGAGLPYEQYF. The CDR3 DNA reads as TGTGCCAGCAGCCCAGGAGCGGGACTGCCGTACGAGCAGTACTTC.

The chain joins TRBV11-2 to TRBJ2-5; TRBD2 matches at 8 bases. The CDR3 has 16 amino acids. Germline V gene lookup returns CDR1 SGHAT and CDR2 FQNNGV. V shed 6 bases, J shed 5 bases, and the junction held 14 bases outside the gene matches. As DNA, the CDR3 is TGTGCCAGCAGTCGACAGCCCGCGGGAGGATGGGAGACCCAGTACTTC. Protein sequence: CASSRQPAGGWETQYF.

The chain carries TRBV5-1 and TRBJ2-7; D remains unclear. The CDR3 has 16 amino acids. Trimming shortened V by 0 bases and J by 0 bases, and 13 bases separated the two germline ends. CDR1 is SGHRS and CDR2 is YFSETQ in the germline V gene. CDR3 region: CASSLAAGYSSYEQYF. The CDR3 DNA follows: TGCGCCAGCAGCTTGGCCGCAGGCTACAGCTCCTACGAGCAGTACTTC. Full variable domain (outside the CDR3, taken from reference TRBV5-1 and TRBJ2-7): KAGVTQTPRYLIKTRGQQVTLSCSPISGHRSVSWYQQTPGQGLQFLFEYFSETQRNKGNFPGRFSGRQFSNSRSEMNVSTLELGDSALYLCASSLAAGYSSYEQYFGPGTRLTVT.

J is TRBJ2-5 and V is TRBV10-3; D may correspond to TRBD1 or TRBD2 (5 bases each). Germline V lookup: CDR1 ENHRY, CDR2 SYGVKD. This CDR3 region has 15 residues. Trimming pared 6 bases from V and 1 base from J, leaving 15 bases between. CDR3 loop: CAIRPSVGTQETQYF. The CDR3 region has the DNA TGTGCCATCAGGCCCTCAGTCGGGACCCAAGAGACCCAGTACTTC.

This chain connects TRBV5-6 to TRBJ2-5; no definite D call. Germline V gives CDR1 SGHDT, CDR2 YYEEEE. The CDR3 has 11 residues. V was cut by 7 bases and J by 7 bases, with 11 bases left in between. The CDR3 region is CASGKTTTQYF. CDR3 DNA sequence: TGTGCCAGCGGAAAAACTACGACCCAGTACTTC. The whole variable domain, filled in from reference TRBV5-6 and TRBJ2-5, reads DAGVTQSPTHLIKTRGQQVTLRCSPKSGHDTVSWYQQALGQGPQFIFQYYEEEERQRGNFPDRFSGHQFPNYSSELNVNALLLGDSALYLCASGKTTTQYFGPGTRLLVL.

The chain has TRBV5-1 and TRBJ2-2; 10 nucleotides line up with TRBD2. Germline assignment: CDR1 SGHRS and CDR2 YFSETQ. This CDR3 region has 18 residues. V lost 0 bases, J lost 2 bases, and 7 bases stayed unmatched. The CDR3 reads CASSLGTGTSENTGELFF. CDR3 in DNA: TGCGCCAGCAGCTTGGGGACCGGGACTAGCGAAAACACCGGGGAGCTGTTTTTT. Full variable domain (remainder filled in from reference TRBV5-1 and TRBJ2-2): KAGVTQTPRYLIKTRGQQVTLSCSPISGHRSVSWYQQTPGQGLQFLFEYFSETQRNKGNFPGRFSGRQFSNSRSEMNVSTLELGDSALYLCASSLGTGTSENTGELFFGEGSRLTVL.

V gene TRBV7-2 combines with J gene TRBJ2-1; 15 positions match TRBD2. CDR1 and CDR2 (germline): SGHTA, FQGNSA. This CDR3 contains 15 residues. J gave up 12 bases and V 5 bases, and 8 bases lay outside the gene matches. The CDR3: CASSARTSGRDGQFF. The CDR3 DNA is TGTGCCAGCAGCGCTAGGACTAGCGGGAGGGACGGGCAGTTCTTC. The full variable domain, with the rest looked up from reference TRBV7-2 and TRBJ2-1, is GAGVSQSPSNKVTEKGKDVELRCDPISGHTALYWYRQSLGQGLEFLIYFQGNSAPDKSGLPSDRFSAERTGGSVSTLTIQRTQQEDSAVYLCASSARTSGRDGQFFGPGTRLTVL.

The chain carries TRBV20-1 and TRBJ1-5; D is ambiguous. Trimming removed 6 bases at V and 5 bases at J, with 14 bases between. Germline CDR1 is DFQATT and CDR2 is SNEGSKA (reference sequence). The CDR3 runs to 13 residues. As DNA, the CDR3 is TGCAGTGCGAGTCAAGTCAACGATCAGCCCCAGCATTTT. Encoded protein: CSASQVNDQPQHF.

In its sample, this clonotype was seen many times. V and J are TRBV7-6 and TRBJ1-1; D is uncertain. The CDR3 sequence is 14 residues long. The germline gives CDR1 SGHVS, CDR2 FNYEAQ. V dropped 3 bases and J dropped 1 base, with 9 bases sitting between them. CDR3 sequence reads: CASSFGEGNTEAFF. The CDR3 region has the DNA TGTGCCAGCAGCTTTGGCGAGGGGAACACTGAAGCTTTCTTT. Together with reference TRBV7-6 and TRBJ1-1, the CDR3 gives the full variable domain: GAGVSQSPRYKVTKRGQDVALRCDPISGHVSLYWYRQALGQGPEFLTYFNYEAQQDKSGLPNDRFSAERPEGSISTLTIQRTEQRDSAMYRCASSFGEGNTEAFFGQGTRLTVV.

This clonotype has a single count. This chain joins TRBV19 and TRBJ2-1; TRBD2 aligns across 10 bases. The trim removed 4 bases at V and 12 bases at J, leaving 6 bases unmatched. The CDR3 runs 13 residues. Germline CDR1 is LNHDA and CDR2 is SQIVND (reference sequence). The CDR3 protein is CASSNLAGGVQFF. The CDR3 DNA reads as TGTGCCAGTAGTAACTTAGCGGGAGGCGTGCAGTTCTTC. Based on the CDR3 plus reference TRBV19 and TRBJ2-1, the full variable domain is DGGITQSPKYLFRKEGQNVTLSCEQNLNHDAMYWYRQDPGQGLRLIYYSQIVNDFQKGDIAEGYSVSREKKESFPLTVTSAQKNPTAFYLCASSNLAGGVQFFGPGTRLTVL.

This clonotype has at least ten counts. The chain couples TRBV20-1 to TRBJ1-3, with D hard to call. CDR1 is DFQATT, CDR2 SNEGSKA, per germline (reference sequence). This CDR3 is built from 14 residues. Trimming shortened V by 6 bases and J by 4 bases, and 16 bases separated the two germline ends. The CDR3 DNA reads TGCAGTGCGCAACGCGGGCACCCGGGAAACACCATATATTTT. Translated, it gives CSAQRGHPGNTIYF.

This clonotype was counted ten times or more. The rearrangement joins TRBV7-3 to TRBJ2-5, with D hard to call. V was trimmed by 2 bases and J by 5 bases, leaving 9 bases between them. Germline CDR1 SGHTA, CDR2 FQGTGA. The CDR3 is 13 residues long. The CDR3 loop reads CASSLGAKETQYF. The CDR3 DNA reads TGTGCCAGCAGCTTAGGAGCCAAGGAGACCCAGTACTTC. The full variable domain, with the rest looked up from reference TRBV7-3 and TRBJ2-5, is GAGVSQTPSNKVTEKGKYVELRCDPISGHTALYWYRQSLGQGPEFLIYFQGTGAADDSGLPNDRFFAVRPEGSVSTLKIQRTERGDSAVYLCASSLGAKETQYFGPGTRLLVL.

V gene TRBV5-1 combines with J gene TRBJ2-3; 8 nucleotides agree with TRBD1. CDR3 size: 15 residues. Germline V gene sequence: CDR1 SGHRS, CDR2 YFSETQ. V gave up 0 bases and J gave up 6 bases; unmatched junction bases: 6. The CDR3 protein is CASSLGLTGDDTQYF. In DNA form, the CDR3 reads TGCGCCAGCAGCTTGGGGTTGACAGGGGACGATACGCAGTATTTT. Variable domain in full (rest from reference TRBV5-1 and TRBJ2-3): KAGVTQTPRYLIKTRGQQVTLSCSPISGHRSVSWYQQTPGQGLQFLFEYFSETQRNKGNFPGRFSGRQFSNSRSEMNVSTLELGDSALYLCASSLGLTGDDTQYFGPGTRLTVL.

The rearrangement joins TRBV10-1 to TRBJ2-3, with 13 positions matching TRBD2. CDR3 length equals 19 residues. Germline V gene lookup returns CDR1 WNHNN and CDR2 SYGVQD (reference sequence). With V trimmed by 4 bases and J by 6 bases, 16 bases remained unmatched. This CDR3 is CASSGGLAGVFTFADTQYF. The CDR3, as DNA: TGCGCCAGCAGTGGTGGACTAGCGGGAGTTTTTACCTTCGCGGATACGCAGTATTTT.

This clonotype was counted ten times or more. This sequence joins TRBV4-1 and TRBJ2-5, with 7 bases aligning to TRBD1. J lost 5 bases, V lost 7 bases, and 16 bases had no gene match. Per germline, CDR1 MGHRA and CDR2 YSYEKL. The CDR3 runs 16 residues. The DNA for the CDR3 is TGCGCCAGCACGCAAGAGGGGGCAGGGCGTTCTGAGACCCAGTACTTC. Protein sequence: CASTQEGAGRSETQYF.

The rearrangement joins TRBV7-2 to TRBJ2-2; D not certain. V gave up 1 base and J gave up 4 bases, with 13 bases separating them. This CDR3 is built from 16 residues. Germline V gene sequence: CDR1 SGHTA, CDR2 FQGNSA. In nucleotides, the CDR3 is TGTGCCAGCAGCTTAGGTAGTTCCCCGGCCACCGGGGAGCTGTTTTTT. Translation: CASSLGSSPATGELFF.

This clonotype was seen at least ten times. The genes are TRBV28 and TRBJ2-1; D may match TRBD1 or TRBD2 (5 bases each). CDR3 length equals 13 residues. CDR1 and CDR2 (germline): MDHEN, SYDVKM. The V gene lost 7 bases and the J gene lost 10 bases, with 17 bases spanning the gap. CDR3 residues: CASISRGPIEQFF. CDR3 nucleotide sequence: TGTGCCAGCATTTCCCGGGGCCCGATAGAGCAGTTCTTC.

This clonotype was recorded a few times. The CDR3 bases are TGTGCCAGCTCACTGAAGCCGACTAGCGGAATACCTGGCACAGATACGCAGTATTTT. Protein product: CASSLKPTSGIPGTDTQYF. V is TRBV18 and J is TRBJ2-3; 9 bases map to TRBD2. The germline V gene encodes CDR1 KGHSH and CDR2 LQKENI. The CDR3 has 19 residues. The V gene end was trimmed by 4 bases and the J gene end by 1 base; junction bases not matched to a gene: 15.

Many counts were recorded for this clonotype. This chain connects TRBV6-5 to TRBJ2-7; 9 bases fit TRBD1. Germline CDR1 MNHEY, CDR2 SVGAGI. The CDR3 length is 16 residues. The junction had 9 bases not matched to a gene; V was cut back by 2 bases and J by 4 bases. CDR3 sequence (DNA): TGTGCCAGCAGTTACGCCGGGACAGGGATCGGATACGAGCAGTACTTC. This encodes CASSYAGTGIGYEQYF.

V and J are TRBV30 and TRBJ2-1; tentatively, D is TRBD1 (5 bases). Germline V lookup: CDR1 GTSNPN, CDR2 SVGIG (reference sequence). CDR3 length: 14 residues. V was clipped by 2 bases and J by 7 bases, with 15 bases between them. In nucleotides, the CDR3 is TGTGCCTGGAGTCCCCGGACAAATGGGAATGAGCAGTTCTTC. Its translation is CAWSPRTNGNEQFF.